The 30 T cell receptor beta chains below come from one sample, sequenced in a study of shared clonotypes between healthy human individuals. Assay: immunoSEQ multiplex PCR; the TCRdb copy retains only in-frame clones and omits some. Of 650,000 to 700,000 clones detected, about 90% appear once; the ten largest clones hold about 33%. Sequencing was done on a sample of memory CD8+ T cells from PBMCs. Subset reported: CD45RO+ cells pooled with CCR7-negative TemRA cells. Receptor source: a man aged 18 to 29 in good health. Some clones in this sample may be carry-over from other donors' samples.

This chain links TRBV4-1 with TRBJ2-7; TRBD1 aligns across 12 bases. Germline V gene data show CDR1 as MGHRA and CDR2 as YSYEKL. The J segment lost 6 bases and the V segment lost 1 base, leaving 4 bases of the junction unmatched. CDR3 length: 15 amino acids. The CDR3 DNA sequence: TGCGCCAGCAGCCAAGCCGGGACAGGGGGCCTCGAGCAGTACTTC. It specifies CASSQAGTGGLEQYF.

A remark on this clone: A junction end diverges from the germline sequence, so it may reflect a read error. The chain recombines TRBV19 with TRBJ1-2; unclear D gene. This CDR3 has 10 residues. Germline V CDR1 and CDR2: LNHDA, SQIVND (reference sequence). This CDR3 reads CASYNSGYTF. As DNA, the CDR3 is TGTGCCAGCTATAACTCTGGCTACACCTTC. The entire variable domain, with the rest obtained from reference TRBV19 and TRBJ1-2, is as follows: DGGITQSPKYLFRKEGQNVTLSCEQNLNHDAMYWYRQDPGQGLRLIYYSQIVNDFQKGDIAEGYSVSREKKESFPLTVTSAQKNPTAFYLCASYNSGYTFGSGTRLTVV.

This chain connects TRBV5-5 to TRBJ1-1; TRBD1 is a possible D gene (5 bases). Per the germline V gene, CDR1 is SGHKS and CDR2 is YYEKEE (reference sequence). This CDR3 contains 14 residues. V lost 4 bases and J 4 bases, leaving 14 bases between the germline ends. The CDR3 sequence: CASSPWGGATEAFF. The CDR3 region has the DNA TGTGCCAGCAGCCCCTGGGGGGGAGCCACTGAAGCTTTCTTT.

V and J are TRBV4-1 and TRBJ1-1, with a weak D call TRBD1 (5 bases). Germline V lookup: CDR1 MGHRA, CDR2 YSYEKL. CDR3 length: 14 residues. With 6 bases removed from V and 2 bases from J, the gap between germline ends came to 13 bases. CDR3: CASRLDSFNTEAFF. The CDR3 coding sequence is TGCGCCAGCAGACTAGACAGTTTTAACACTGAAGCTTTCTTT.

This chain joins TRBV6-6 and TRBJ2-1; D is unclear. Per germline, CDR1 MNHNY and CDR2 SVGAGI (reference sequence). V was pared by 3 bases and J by 7 bases, with 7 bases between. CDR3 length equals 12 residues. CDR3 in DNA: TGTGCCAGCAGTTATATCTTGAATGAGCAGTTCTTC. It yields the protein CASSYILNEQFF.

V usage is TRBV10-3 and J usage is TRBJ1-2, with D hard to call. V was shortened by 8 bases and J by 2 bases, with 9 bases between the two germline ends. Germline loops: CDR1 ENHRY, CDR2 SYGVKD. The CDR3 consists of 12 residues. Here the CDR3 reads CAILVGNYGYTF. The CDR3 region has the DNA TGTGCCATCTTAGTCGGAAACTATGGCTACACCTTC.

The CDR3 sequence: CASSPSGTGWEKLFF. The CDR3 DNA is TGTGCCAGCAGCCCTTCCGGGACAGGATGGGAAAAACTGTTTTTT. The J gene is TRBJ1-4, the V gene TRBV7-2, with 8 bases that match TRBD1. The junction had 10 bases not matched to a gene; V was cut back by 5 bases and J by 8 bases. The CDR3 length is 15 residues. Germline values: CDR1 SGHTA, CDR2 FQGNSA.

The chain is built from TRBV7-9 and TRBJ1-5, with a tentative D call TRBD1 (6 bases). Germline CDR1 reads SEHNR; CDR2 reads FQNEAQ (reference sequence). V lost 1 base to trimming and J lost 7 bases, with 11 bases between them. CDR3 length: 14 residues. The CDR3 DNA follows: TGTGCCAGCAGCTTAGGCAGGGGCGGCCAGCCCCAGCATTTT. This encodes CASSLGRGGQPQHF.

The chain couples TRBV19 to TRBJ1-1; possible D gene TRBD1, 5 bases. The germline V gene has CDR1 LNHDA and CDR2 SQIVND (reference sequence). Trimming took 1 base from V and 3 from J, leaving 15 bases between them. This CDR3 region has 16 residues. CDR3 DNA sequence: TGTGCCAGTAGTATAGGGGTATTAGGGGTGTACACTGAAGCTTTCTTT. Residues: CASSIGVLGVYTEAFF.

This clone has a single count. This chain uses TRBV11-3 with TRBJ2-2; 8 nucleotides align to TRBD2. V lost 5 bases to trimming and J lost 0 bases; unmatched junction nucleotides: 8. Germline values: CDR1 SGHNT, CDR2 YENEEA. The CDR3 has 17 amino acids. CDR3 loop: CASSPGSGSPNTGELFF. The DNA of the CDR3 is TGTGCCAGCAGCCCCGGGAGCGGGAGCCCGAACACCGGGGAGCTGTTTTTT. Looking up the rest from reference TRBV11-3 and TRBJ2-2 gives the full variable domain: EAGVVQSPRYKIIEKKQPVAFWCNPISGHNTLYWYLQNLGQGPELLIRYENEEAVDDSQLPKDRFSAERLKGVDSTLKIQPAELGDSAVYLCASSPGSGSPNTGELFFGEGSRLTVL.

The V and J genes are TRBV27 and TRBJ1-2, with a tentative D call TRBD1 (6 bases). Germline lookup yields CDR1 MNHEY and CDR2 SMNVEV (reference sequence). The CDR3 runs to 16 residues. V lost 6 bases to trimming and J lost 7 bases, with 24 bases between them. The CDR3 DNA follows: TGTGCCAGCAGGACCCGCAGGGGCCCCAAGGATTTTGGCTACACCTTC. Its translation: CASRTRRGPKDFGYTF.

The V and J genes are TRBV27 and TRBJ2-7, with a weak D call TRBD1 (6 bases). The CDR3 totals 13 residues. CDR1 MNHEY and CDR2 SMNVEV come from the germline V gene (reference sequence). Trimming cost V 2 bases and J 4 bases, with 9 bases left between them. CDR3 amino acids: CASSLADRYEQYF. CDR3 in DNA: TGTGCCAGCAGTTTAGCTGACAGGTACGAGCAGTACTTC.

The chain links TRBV25-1 to TRBJ1-2; weak D call: TRBD1 (5 bases). This CDR3 region has 15 residues. V gave up 4 bases and J gave up 7 bases, with 19 bases separating them. Per the germline V gene, CDR1 is MGHDK and CDR2 is SYGVNS. The CDR3 spells CASSASGRNWAGYTF. The DNA for the CDR3 is TGTGCCAGCAGTGCTTCGGGACGCAATTGGGCTGGCTACACCTTC.

The CDR3, as DNA: TGTGCCATCAGGGGGCTTAACTGGAACCAAGAGACCCAGTACTTC. It yields the protein CAIRGLNWNQETQYF. This sequence joins TRBV10-3 and TRBJ2-5; D is perhaps TRBD1 (5 bases). This CDR3 is built from 15 residues. V lost 6 bases and J lost 0, with 14 bases in between. The germline CDR1 and CDR2 sequences are ENHRY and SYGVKD.

This chain connects TRBV2 to TRBJ2-4; 9 nucleotides align to TRBD2. Germline V CDR1 and CDR2: SNHLY, FYNNEI. V lost 9 bases, J lost 6 bases, and 15 bases stayed unmatched. The length of the CDR3 is 16 residues. Written as DNA, the CDR3 is TGTGCCAGTCGCGAAGCGGGAGGACCAACCGGAAACATTCAGTACTTC. Translated, it gives CASREAGGPTGNIQYF.

The rearrangement uses TRBV19 and TRBJ2-3; TRBD2 aligns across 11 bases. The CDR3 runs 15 residues. Per the germline V gene, CDR1 is LNHDA and CDR2 is SQIVND (reference sequence). After removal of 6 bases from V and 6 bases from J, the junction contained 8 bases not matched to a gene. The CDR3 DNA sequence: TGTGCCAGTAGGAAAACTAGCGGGAGTTACGATACGCAGTATTTT. It translates to CASRKTSGSYDTQYF.

The chain links TRBV6-5 to TRBJ2-2, with TRBD1 matching 8 bases. CDR3 size: 15 residues. Germline CDR1 reads MNHEY; CDR2 reads SVGAGI. The junction had 3 bases not matched to a gene; V was cut back by 6 bases and J by 0 bases. CDR3 coding DNA: TGTGCCAGCAGATGGGGACAGGCGAACACCGGGGAGCTGTTTTTT. This gives the protein CASRWGQANTGELFF.

In its sample, this clone was seen a few times. This sequence joins TRBV27 and TRBJ1-3; possibly TRBD1 for D (5 bases). Germline V CDR1 and CDR2: MNHEY, SMNVEV (reference sequence). This CDR3 is built from 15 residues. V was trimmed by 5 bases and J by 4 bases, leaving 15 bases between them. The CDR3 sequence: CASSPTPTGGNTIYF. CDR3 nucleotide sequence: TGTGCCAGCAGTCCAACCCCTACAGGAGGAAACACCATATATTTT.

This sequence joins TRBV6-5 and TRBJ1-1, with D possibly being TRBD1 (6 bases). From germline, CDR1 is MNHEY and CDR2 SVGAGI. The CDR3 length is 14 residues. The V gene lost 4 bases and the J gene lost 2 bases, with 11 bases spanning the gap. CDR3 sequence reads: CASSWPGQNTEAFF. As DNA, the CDR3 is TGTGCCAGCAGTTGGCCGGGACAAAACACTGAAGCTTTCTTT.

CDR3 sequence (DNA): TGTGCCAGCAGCCCCACACCGGGACAGGTGGCCTATGGCTACACCTTC. This sequence encodes CASSPTPGQVAYGYTF. The chain uses TRBV9 and TRBJ1-2, with TRBD1 matching 8 bases. From germline, CDR1 is SGDLS and CDR2 YYNGEE. V was pared by 4 bases and J by 4 bases, with 12 bases of the junction left unmatched. The CDR3 length is 16 residues.

The chain uses TRBV10-3 and TRBJ2-3, with 7 bases fitting TRBD1. This CDR3 spans 16 amino acids. The germline CDR1 and CDR2 sequences are ENHRY and SYGVKD. Trimming took 6 bases from V and 0 from J; bases not matched to a gene: 9. The CDR3 reads CAISDFPGQSTDTQYF. In DNA form, the CDR3 reads TGTGCCATCAGCGATTTCCCGGGACAGAGCACAGATACGCAGTATTTT.

The chain employs TRBV7-9 and TRBJ2-1, with D tentatively TRBD2 (6 bases). V dropped 5 bases and J dropped 12 bases, with 14 bases sitting between them. CDR1 and CDR2 (germline): SEHNR, FQNEAQ (reference sequence). The CDR3 runs 12 residues. The CDR3 loop reads CASSRSGDWQFF. The CDR3 nucleotides are TGTGCCAGCAGCCGCTCGGGGGATTGGCAGTTCTTC.

This clone has only one observation. The chain carries TRBV10-3 and TRBJ2-1; 7 bases line up with TRBD2. CDR1 is ENHRY and CDR2 is SYGVKD in the germline V gene. V was pared by 2 bases and J by 7 bases, with 11 bases of the junction left unmatched. The CDR3 is made up of 16 amino acids. The CDR3 loop is CAISEPRAGESNEQFF. The CDR3 region has the DNA TGTGCCATCAGTGAGCCCCGGGCGGGGGAAAGTAATGAGCAGTTCTTC.

This chain links TRBV5-1 with TRBJ2-3; D possibly corresponds to TRBD1 (6 bases). CDR1 and CDR2 from the germline V gene are SGHRS and YFSETQ. This CDR3 is built from 14 residues. V was shortened by 0 bases and J by 2 bases, with 7 bases between the two germline ends. CDR3 nucleotides: TGCGCCAGCAGCTTGGACAGGGACACAGATACGCAGTATTTT. It translates to CASSLDRDTDTQYF.

The gene calls are TRBV27 and TRBJ2-7; tentative D call: TRBD2 (7 bases). Germline V lookup: CDR1 MNHEY, CDR2 SMNVEV (reference sequence). V was clipped by 4 bases and J by 2 bases, with 12 bases between them. CDR3 length: 14 residues. CDR3 bases: TGTGCCAGCAGTTCGAGGGGGGGGCCCTACGAGCAGTACTTC. Translating it yields CASSSRGGPYEQYF.

The DNA of the CDR3 is TGTGCCAGCAGTTTCACCCTCGCGGGGGCAGATGGCTACACCTTC. Protein product: CASSFTLAGADGYTF. V usage is TRBV27 and J usage is TRBJ1-2; D possibly corresponds to TRBD1 (6 bases). From germline, CDR1 is MNHEY and CDR2 SMNVEV (reference sequence). This CDR3 has 15 amino acids. The V end was cut by 3 bases, the J end by 6 bases, with 17 bases between.

This chain's CDR3 is CASSPGQGGYGYTF. As DNA, the CDR3 is TGTGCCAGCTCACCGGGCCAGGGGGGCTATGGCTACACCTTC. This sequence joins TRBV18 and TRBJ1-2, with 7 nucleotides matching TRBD1. V trimming: 3 bases; J trimming: 4 bases; junction bases outside the gene matches: 5. The CDR3 is 14 residues long. Germline V gives CDR1 KGHSH, CDR2 LQKENI.

The chain is built from TRBV10-3 and TRBJ1-3, with D hard to call. V was cut by 8 bases and J by 2 bases, with 7 bases left in between. The CDR3 runs 12 residues. Germline V CDR1 and CDR2: ENHRY, SYGVKD. CDR3 amino acids: CAIEGAGNTIYF. The CDR3 DNA reads TGTGCCATCGAGGGAGCTGGAAACACCATATATTTT.

This chain joins TRBV4-2 and TRBJ2-7, with 7 nucleotides matching TRBD1. V shed 1 base and J 2 bases; nucleotides not matched to a gene: 5. This CDR3 region has 15 residues. Germline assignment: CDR1 LGHNA and CDR2 YNFKEQ. The CDR3 DNA follows: TGTGCCAGCAGCCAAGGAAGGGGGCCTACCTACGAGCAGTACTTC. Protein: CASSQGRGPTYEQYF.

J is TRBJ2-1 and V is TRBV4-3, with 13 nucleotides matching TRBD2. The junction had 2 bases not matched to a gene; V was cut back by 1 base and J by 8 bases. The CDR3 covers 15 residues. Germline-derived CDR1 and CDR2 are LGHNA and YSLEER. CDR3 nucleotide sequence: TGCGCCAGCAGCCAAGGACTAGCGGGAGGATATGAGCAGTTCTTC. It codes for CASSQGLAGGYEQFF.